These 24 T cell receptor beta chains were sequenced from one sample in a study of control samples from healthy donors and cancer patients. Produced via immunoSEQ multiplex PCR; TCRdb's table is partial and in-frame only. Found here are about 96,000 clones, 85% to 95% of them singletons; the top ten hold less than 10%. Source material: blood. The receptors come from a man aged 18 to 30 in good health.

The chain has TRBV10-1 and TRBJ1-1; D is possibly TRBD1 (5 bases). Trimming took off 5 bases at V and 4 bases at J, with 14 bases between the two ends. CDR1 WNHNN and CDR2 SYGVQD come from the germline V gene (reference sequence). This CDR3 contains 14 residues. CDR3 sequence (DNA): TGCGCCAGCAGTCCCTCCGCCGGGACCACTGAAGCTTTCTTT. Translating gives CASSPSAGTTEAFF.

The chain couples TRBV6-6 to TRBJ1-2; a possible D gene is TRBD1 (6 bases). Trimming removed 0 bases from V and 4 bases from J, with 9 bases in between. The CDR3 totals 14 residues. Germline V gene sequence: CDR1 MNHNY, CDR2 SVGAGI (reference sequence). The CDR3 here is CASSYSDRTYGYTF. Here the CDR3 DNA reads TGTGCCAGCAGTTACTCGGACAGAACCTATGGCTACACCTTC.

This chain joins TRBV2 and TRBJ1-5; 9 nucleotides line up with TRBD1. Germline trimming cut 7 bases from V and 7 bases from J; bases unmatched to any gene: 8. The V gene's germline CDR1 is SNHLY and CDR2 FYNNEI. This CDR3 spans 14 amino acids. The CDR3 loop is CASTKQGAGQPQHF. DNA for the CDR3: TGTGCCAGCACGAAACAGGGGGCTGGCCAGCCCCAGCATTTT. Complete variable domain (other parts from reference TRBV2 and TRBJ1-5): EPEVTQTPSHQVTQMGQEVILRCVPISNHLYFYWYRQILGQKVEFLVSFYNNEISEKSEIFDDQFSVERPDGSNFTLKIRSTKLEDSAMYFCASTKQGAGQPQHFGDGTRLSIL.

The rearrangement joins TRBV18 to TRBJ2-1, with D maybe TRBD2 (6 bases). V was trimmed by 6 bases and J by 3 bases, leaving 12 bases between them. This CDR3 region has 14 residues. From germline, CDR1 is KGHSH and CDR2 LQKENI. CDR3 residues: CASSHPGVYNEQFF. CDR3 DNA sequence: TGTGCCAGCTCTCATCCGGGGGTCTACAATGAGCAGTTCTTC. The whole variable domain, remainder taken from reference TRBV18 and TRBJ2-1, is NAGVMQNPRHLVRRRGQEARLRCSPMKGHSHVYWYRQLPEEGLKFMVYLQKENIIDESGMPKERFSAEFPKEGPSILRIQQVVRGDSAAYFCASSHPGVYNEQFFGPGTRLTVL.

The chain combines TRBV19 with TRBJ1-5; a possible D gene is TRBD1 (5 bases). Trimming cost V 10 bases and J 2 bases, with 9 bases left between them. Germline CDR1 LNHDA, CDR2 SQIVND (reference sequence). This CDR3 has 12 amino acids. CDR3 coding DNA: TGTGCCACCACACAGGGCAATCAGCCCCAGCATTTT. As protein: CATTQGNQPQHF.

This clone was observed once. The chain carries TRBV4-2 and TRBJ2-5; 7 bases are shared with TRBD2. The CDR3 is 16 amino acids. The V segment lost 4 bases and the J segment 2 bases; nucleotides outside the gene matches: 10. Looked up from germline, CDR1 is LGHNA and CDR2 is YNFKEQ. The CDR3 loop reads CASSLIASGGQETQYF. CDR3 DNA sequence: TGTGCCAGCAGCCTTATAGCTAGCGGAGGACAAGAGACCCAGTACTTC.

The chain combines TRBV2 with TRBJ1-2; the D gene is possibly TRBD1 (5 bases). Germline CDR1 reads SNHLY; CDR2 reads FYNNEI. V was shortened by 3 bases and J by 4 bases, with 12 bases between the two germline ends. The CDR3 runs to 14 residues. For the CDR3, the DNA is TGTGCCAGCAGTGAGACAGAAAGCGGCTATGGCTACACCTTC. This codes for CASSETESGYGYTF.

This chain connects TRBV5-4 to TRBJ2-5; D is unclear. Trimming pared 0 bases from V and 3 bases from J, leaving 0 bases between. The CDR3 has 11 residues. CDR1 and CDR2 from the germline V gene are SGHNT and YYREEE (reference sequence). The CDR3 protein is CASSLEETQYF. DNA of the CDR3: TGTGCCAGCAGCTTGGAAGAGACCCAGTACTTC.

The J gene is TRBJ2-1, the V gene TRBV18, with D unclear. The CDR3 has 14 residues. The germline V gene has CDR1 KGHSH and CDR2 LQKENI. Trimming took 3 bases from V and 6 from J, leaving 12 bases between them. CDR3 in DNA: TGTGCCAGCTCACCTCGGATACAGAGCAATGAGCAGTTCTTC. As protein: CASSPRIQSNEQFF.

This clone was seen only once. The J gene is TRBJ2-5, the V gene TRBV15; D unresolved. The CDR3 spans 11 residues. The germline V gene encodes CDR1 LNHNV and CDR2 YYDKDF (reference sequence). Trimming took 0 bases from V and 5 from J, leaving 1 base between them. The CDR3 reads CATSREETQYF. As DNA, the CDR3 is TGTGCCACCAGCAGAGAGGAGACCCAGTACTTC.

The chain combines TRBV2 with TRBJ2-1; D not resolved. Germline V CDR1 and CDR2: SNHLY, FYNNEI. The CDR3 is 10 residues long. Trimming left V 3 bases short and J 9 bases short, with 3 bases between. CDR3 bases: TGTGCCAGCAGTGACGTTGAGCAGTTCTTC. As protein: CASSDVEQFF.

The V gene is TRBV6-5, the J gene TRBJ2-7, with a possible D match to TRBD2 (6 bases). V lost 6 bases and J lost 7, with 16 bases in between. CDR1 is MNHEY, CDR2 SVGAGI, per germline. This CDR3 is built from 13 residues. The CDR3 reads CASRGTGVGEQYF. CDR3 nucleotide sequence: TGTGCCAGCAGAGGGACGGGGGTCGGGGAGCAGTACTTC.

V and J are TRBV6-2 or TRBV6-3 and TRBJ2-2; D is perhaps TRBD2 (6 bases). CDR1 is MNHEY and CDR2 is SVGEGT in the germline V gene. The V end was cut by 0 bases, the J end by 7 bases, with 18 bases between. The CDR3 length is 17 residues. CDR3 in amino acids: CASSYSRFAGYDGELFF. The CDR3 DNA reads as TGTGCCAGCAGTTACTCGCGTTTTGCGGGATACGACGGGGAGCTGTTTTTT.

The chain is built from TRBV7-2 and TRBJ1-1; D is unresolved. V lost 1 base and J lost 6, with 12 bases in between. Looked up from germline, CDR1 is SGHTA and CDR2 is FQGNSA. The CDR3 is made up of 14 amino acids. CDR3 loop: CASSLVEGPAEAFF. CDR3 in DNA: TGTGCCAGCAGCTTAGTGGAGGGTCCCGCTGAAGCTTTCTTT.

The chain couples TRBV19 to TRBJ1-1, with D uncertain. The length of the CDR3 is 14 residues. CDR1 and CDR2 (germline): LNHDA, SQIVND (reference sequence). V was pared by 5 bases and J by 5 bases, with 15 bases between. For the CDR3, the DNA is TGTGCCAGTAGTGATTGGGAGCTTCCGACTGAAGCTTTCTTT. Translation: CASSDWELPTEAFF.

This clone has more than one count but fewer than ten. The chain employs TRBV30 and TRBJ2-7; the D call may be TRBD1 or TRBD2 (5 bases each). Deletions cut 3 bases from V and 7 bases from J, with 22 bases between. CDR1 is GTSNPN, CDR2 SVGIG, per germline (reference sequence). The CDR3 length is 15 residues. CDR3: CAWSTGTPWLGEQYF. CDR3 DNA: TGTGCCTGGAGCACCGGGACCCCCTGGTTAGGGGAGCAGTACTTC.

The V call is TRBV28, the J call TRBJ1-2, with 7 bases identical to TRBD1. The CDR3 sequence is 10 residues long. CDR1 MDHEN and CDR2 SYDVKM come from the germline V gene. J lost 10 bases, V lost 6 bases, and 2 bases had no gene match. The chain's CDR3 is CASSDRVYTF. CDR3 DNA: TGTGCCAGCAGCGACAGGGTCTACACCTTC.

The chain links TRBV30 to TRBJ2-5, with 10 bases identical to TRBD1. V shed 4 bases and J 2 bases; nucleotides not matched to a gene: 4. The germline V gene has CDR1 GTSNPN and CDR2 SVGIG (reference sequence). The CDR3 covers 14 residues. The CDR3 sequence: CAWTDRGVQETQYF. In DNA, the CDR3 is TGTGCCTGGACGGACAGGGGGGTACAAGAGACCCAGTACTTC.

The chain employs TRBV4-2 and TRBJ2-7; TRBD1 or TRBD2 may be the D gene (6 bases each). V was trimmed by 5 bases and J by 4 bases, leaving 18 bases between them. The germline gives CDR1 LGHNA, CDR2 YNFKEQ. The CDR3 contains 15 residues. The CDR3 region is CASSGSGEEFYEQYF. The DNA of the CDR3 is TGTGCCAGCAGCGGCTCAGGGGAGGAATTTTACGAGCAGTACTTC.

This clone came up a few times. The V call is TRBV7-9, the J call TRBJ2-4, with TRBD1 identical over 8 bases. V was clipped by 6 bases and J by 5 bases; unmatched bases: 9. The CDR3 sequence is 15 residues long. Germline V lookup: CDR1 SEHNR, CDR2 FQNEAQ (reference sequence). DNA of the CDR3: TGTGCCAGCAGGGGGACAGGCTCTATACAAAACATTCAGTACTTC. It specifies CASRGTGSIQNIQYF. The full variable domain, its missing parts supplied by reference TRBV7-9 and TRBJ2-4, is DTGVSQNPRHKITKRGQNVTFRCDPISEHNRLYWYRQTLGQGPEFLTYFQNEAQLEKSRLLSDRFSAERPKGSFSTLEIQRTEQGDSAMYLCASRGTGSIQNIQYFGAGTRLSVL.

The chain is built from TRBV7-6 and TRBJ2-3; D unresolved. In germline, CDR1 is SGHVS, CDR2 FNYEAQ. V shed 5 bases and J shed 3 bases, with 12 bases lying between them. This CDR3 comprises 14 residues. DNA for the CDR3: TGTGCCAGCAGCCCACTACCGCAGACAGATACGCAGTATTTT. Residues: CASSPLPQTDTQYF.

The genes are TRBV14 and TRBJ2-1; D gene unclear. The V gene's germline CDR1 is SGHDN and CDR2 FVKESK. Between the trimmed V and J ends, which lost 2 bases and 4 bases, there was a span of 0 bases. The CDR3 has 11 amino acids. For the CDR3, the DNA is TGTGCCAGCAGCCAATACAATGAGCAGTTCTTC. It is translated as CASSQYNEQFF. Full variable domain (rest looked up from reference TRBV14 and TRBJ2-1): EAGVTQFPSHSVIEKGQTVTLRCDPISGHDNLYWYRRVMGKEIKFLLHFVKESKQDESGMPNNRFLAERTGGTYSTLKVQPAELEDSGVYFCASSQYNEQFFGPGTRLTVL.

V usage is TRBV7-2 and J usage is TRBJ1-3, with 7 bases that match TRBD1. V trimming: 3 bases; J trimming: 4 bases; junction bases outside the gene matches: 6. CDR3 length equals 15 residues. Germline V gene lookup returns CDR1 SGHTA and CDR2 FQGNSA. This CDR3 reads CASSFTGVGGNTIYF. Written as DNA, the CDR3 is TGTGCCAGCAGCTTTACAGGGGTGGGAGGAAACACCATATATTTT.

In its sample, this clone was seen once. The rearrangement joins TRBV4-1 to TRBJ2-3, with 9 bases matching TRBD1. V was clipped by 6 bases and J by 0 bases; unmatched bases: 19. Germline-derived CDR1 and CDR2 are MGHRA and YSYEKL. The CDR3 length is 20 residues. Written as DNA, the CDR3 is TGCGCCAGCAGATTCGGGACAGGGATGCTCATTTCCGGGAGCACAGATACGCAGTATTTT. It specifies CASRFGTGMLISGSTDTQYF.